This T cell receptor beta chain was found in a study of blood T cell repertoires in COVID-19 (dated by TCRdb to the early 2020s). Regarding the complete study: Samples covering the acute and convalescent phases of COVID-19 were provided by collaborators in the United States, Italy and Spain. Where available, HLA class I and class II types were obtained from metadata supplied by the sample provider rather than from assay-based typing. Nearly every sample came with metadata listing a de-identified subject ID, COVID-19 status, age in years and sex. Deeply sampled blood TCRbeta repertoires from subjects exposed to, actively infected with, or recovered from COVID-19 were included in the dataset. The prospective study material was composed of cDNA or gDNA derived from T cells, B-cell-depleted T cells, or PBMCs. Samples were obtained from the ongoing ImmuneRACE study (first 160 participants) and from 950 to 1,500 subjects provided by 6 global collaborators. A freely available public database, intended as a resource for researchers studying the immune response to SARS-CoV-2, is where the repertoires were released.

TCRbeta CDR3 regions were amplified from genomic DNA by means of the immunoSEQ Assay, a bias-controlled multiplex PCR. Regarding the original processing steps: Within the assay, amplification of reference gene primers was used to estimate how many nucleated cells each sample contained. To quantify the absolute abundance of each unique TCRbeta CDR3 rearrangement, sequence reads were collapsed and filtered. For each sample, productive Simpson clonality was calculated as the square root of Simpson's diversity index over productive rearrangements. TCRdb provides this immuneACCESS table in a form limited to in-frame rearrangements. Some clones are lacking; in checked studies, under half of them reflect an unresolved V gene, and why the rest are absent is not known. Clone size and V and J calls were adopted from that table, with D and trimming inferred from the DNA. The sample table shows under 300,000 clones, and around 84% are seen once. Of the sample, around 16% falls within the top ten clones.

The paper as a whole reports these results and caveats: Clinical and demographic metadata were provided uncurated, with the amount varying by source and participant.

Participants in the prospective study were aged roughly 18 to 89 years, lived in under 30 United States geographic areas, and enrolled through a virtual design. To assign participants to cohorts, the prospective study relied on clinical history that participants themselves reported in a screening survey and a study questionnaire. Recovered participants in ImmuneRACE Cohort 3 were defined by two consecutive negative NP/OP PCR tests, clearance by a healthcare professional, or resolution of symptoms. In the prospective study, whole blood, serum and a nasopharyngeal or oropharyngeal swab were collected from each participant by mobile phlebotomists. Prospective study participants could optionally give additional blood draws and questionnaires over a roughly 2-month period. Before DNA extraction, blood samples from the prospective study were shipped at room temperature or frozen. With respect to this clone: Its antigen is still unknown. It has no much larger one-base neighbor in the sample; base qualities were not kept.

CDR3 length: 14 amino acids, cysteine to phenylalanine. The read is trimmed to its CDR3 DNA, 42 bases read in frame from base 1. According to the germline V gene (reference sequence), CDR1 reads SGHNT and CDR2 reads YYREEE. At the junction V is shortened by 0 bases and J by 7 bases, with 13 bases in between. Sequencing was performed on PBMCs or T cells enriched from blood (not recorded which). The rearranged chain carries TRBV5-4 and TRBJ2-5, with TRBD2 perhaps the D gene, on 6 matching bases. This receptor was identified in a man aged 18 to 29 who had recovered from COVID-19. The CDR3 corresponds to CASSLAGSGVTQYF. The DNA sequence follows: TGTGCCAGCAGCTTGGCCGGGAGTGGAGTGACCCAGTACTTC. Reference TRBV5-4 and TRBJ2-5 proteins supply the regions before and after the CDR3; the full variable domain is: ETGVTQSPTHLIKTRGQQVTLRCSSQSGHNTVSWYQQALGQGPQFIFQYYREEENGRGNFPPRFSGLQFPNYSSELNVNALELDDSALYLCASSLAGSGVTQYFGPGTRLLVL.